These T cell receptor beta chains were read from a single sample in a study of blood T cell repertoires in COVID-19. The protocol was immunoSEQ multiplex PCR, while the TCRdb copy is restricted to in-frame clones and leaves out a portion. Of tens of thousands of clones detected, roughly nine tenths appear once; the ten largest clones hold around two fifths. Material: peripheral blood. Every receptor here comes from a woman aged 55-70 years with COVID-19, enrolled during active disease. The CDR3 runs from the conserved cysteine through the conserved F or W. D genes are given only for firm matches. The listing skips clone size in some rows; elsewhere it reads once, few, many or a size class.

d_call	clone_size	v_call	j_call	cdr3_nt	cdr3_aa
.	.	TRBV13	TRBJ1-2	TGTGCCAGCAGCTTAGGTGACAGGCGCTATGGCTACACCTTC	CASSLGDRRYGYTF
TRBD2	.	TRBV28	TRBJ2-7	TGTGCCAGCAACGGACTAGCCTACGAGCAGTACTTC	CASNGLAYEQYF
TRBD1	.	TRBV4-1	TRBJ1-2	TGCGCCAGCAGCCAACATCACAGGGGCGGCTACACCTTC	CASSQHHRGGYTF
.	.	TRBV7-9	TRBJ1-1	TGTGCCAGCAGCTTACTCTCGAACACTGAAGCTTTCTTT	CASSLLSNTEAFF
TRBD1	.	TRBV19	TRBJ1-2	TGTGCCAGTAGTATTCCAGGCAGGGGGCAAGGCTATGGCTACACCTTC	CASSIPGRGQGYGYTF
.	.	TRBV19	TRBJ1-2	TGTGCCAGTACTCGAACCCGCGGCTCTAACTATGGCTACACCTTC	CASTRTRGSNYGYTF
.	.	TRBV12-3/TRBV12-4	TRBJ1-2	TGTGCCAGCAGCCTAGGTGGAGGCGGCTACACCTTC	CASSLGGGGYTF
.	once	TRBV27	TRBJ1-1	TGTGCCAGCAGTCCCATGGCGTTGCGGCTGAACACTGAAGCTTTCTTT	CASSPMALRLNTEAFF
.	.	TRBV10-1	TRBJ2-1	TGCGCCAGCAGTATAGGCAGGGGCTGGGATGAGCAGTTCTTC	CASSIGRGWDEQFF
TRBD2	.	TRBV9	TRBJ2-3	TGTGCCAGCAGCGATGAACTAGCGGGGAACACAGATACGCAGTATTTT	CASSDELAGNTDTQYF
.	.	TRBV2	TRBJ2-2	TGTGCCAGCAGTCCACAGGGAACGAACACCGGGGAGCTGTTTTTT	CASSPQGTNTGELFF
TRBD2	.	TRBV7-8	TRBJ2-1	TGTGCCAGCAGCTTAGCAAGCGGGATCCAGTTCTTC	CASSLASGIQFF
TRBD1	.	TRBV7-9	TRBJ1-1	TGTGCCAGCAGCCTACAGGGGGTTAACACTGAAGCTTTCTTT	CASSLQGVNTEAFF
.	once	TRBV2	TRBJ1-5	TGTGCCAGTGCTTGGAGGGCCGCGGGGGTTCAGCCCCAGCATTTT	CASAWRAAGVQPQHF
.	.	TRBV14	TRBJ1-4	TGTGCCAGCAGCCTACAAAACACGGTGGGCGAAAAACTGTTTTTT	CASSLQNTVGEKLFF
TRBD2	.	TRBV9	TRBJ2-5	TGTGCCAGCAGCGCTTCGGGACTACCCGGGGGAGAGACCCAGTACTTC	CASSASGLPGGETQYF
.	once	TRBV5-5	TRBJ1-2	TGTGCCAGCAGCTTATGGGGACTCTATGGCTACACCTTC	CASSLWGLYGYTF
.	.	TRBV7-9	TRBJ1-2	TGTGCCAGCAGCCTCAGGGAAGCAAACTATGGCTACACCTTC	CASSLREANYGYTF
.	once	TRBV2	TRBJ2-2	TGTGCCAGCAGTTTGACAGCGCCGAACACCGGGGAGCTGTTTTTT	CASSLTAPNTGELFF
.	.	TRBV7-6	TRBJ2-5	TGTGCCAGCAGCTCCCTAAGTCAAGAGACCCAGTACTTC	CASSSLSQETQYF
.	few	TRBV5-1	TRBJ1-5	TGCGCCAGCAGCCCAGGGGTAGGTCAGCCCCAGCATTTT	CASSPGVGQPQHF
.	.	TRBV3-1/TRBV3-2	TRBJ2-5	TGTGCCAGCAGCCGGCAGGGCCAAGAGACCCAGTACTTC	CASSRQGQETQYF
TRBD1	.	TRBV10-3	TRBJ2-1	TGTGCCATCAGAGGGCCCGGACAGGGGTACAATGAGCAGTTCTTC	CAIRGPGQGYNEQFF
.	.	TRBV11-3	TRBJ2-1	TGTGCCAGCAGCCCTACCGGCTCAGGGGATTGGGACAATGAGCAGTTCTTC	CASSPTGSGDWDNEQFF
.	.	TRBV30	TRBJ2-3	TGTGCCTGGAGGGCTAAGACTAGCACAGATACGCAGTATTTT	CAWRAKTSTDTQYF
.	.	TRBV14	TRBJ2-3	TGTGCCAGCAGCGCCCTAAGATCAGATACGCAGTATTTT	CASSALRSDTQYF
TRBD2	.	TRBV6-5	TRBJ2-1	TGTGCCAGCAGTCTCAGCGGGAGAGAGTTCTTC	CASSLSGREFF
.	.	TRBV27	TRBJ1-1	TGTGCCAGCTGGGGGGGGGAACAGAACACTGAAGCTTTCTTT	CASWGGEQNTEAFF
TRBD1	.	TRBV6-4	TRBJ1-5	TGTGCCAGCAGCGGACAGGCGGGACAGCCCCAGCATTTT	CASSGQAGQPQHF
.	.	TRBV6-5	TRBJ2-5	TGTGCCAGCAGTTCACGGAGGGCGGAGACCCAGTACTTC	CASSSRRAETQYF
.	.	TRBV7-2	TRBJ2-5	TGTGCCAGCAGCAGTCCTTCGGGTCGAGAGACCCAGTACTTC	CASSSPSGRETQYF
.	.	TRBV10-3	TRBJ1-2	TGTGCCATCAGTGGCGGGCTCGGCTATGGCTACACCTTC	CAISGGLGYGYTF
.	once	TRBV2	TRBJ1-1	TGTGCCAGCAGTCGGGAGGGGAACACTGAAGCTTTCTTT	CASSREGNTEAFF
TRBD2	few	TRBV20-1	TRBJ2-5	TGCAGTGCTAGTCCTAGCGGGGGGTACCAAGAGACCCAGTACTTC	CSASPSGGYQETQYF
.	.	TRBV7-2	TRBJ2-7	TGTGCCAGCAGCTTAGTGGGCAGCGGACGCTACGAGCAGTACTTC	CASSLVGSGRYEQYF
TRBD1	once	TRBV4-1	TRBJ2-7	TGCGCCAGCAGCCACATCCGGGACAGGCGCCCCTACGAGCAGTACTTC	CASSHIRDRRPYEQYF
.	.	TRBV20-1	TRBJ2-1	TGCAGTGCAAAGAACCCGGTTGAGCAGTTCTTC	CSAKNPVEQFF
.	.	TRBV5-6	TRBJ2-1	TGTGCCAGCAGCTTGGGACACCCGAATGAGCAGTTCTTC	CASSLGHPNEQFF
.	.	TRBV9	TRBJ1-2	TGTGCCAGCAGCGTAGCTATTGGGGAGTTCTATGGCTACACCTTC	CASSVAIGEFYGYTF
TRBD2	.	TRBV6-4	TRBJ2-1	TGTGCCAGCAGTTTCGGCGGGGGGGCAAATGAGCAGTTCTTC	CASSFGGGANEQFF
TRBD2	.	TRBV30	TRBJ2-5	TGTGCCTGGAGTGTGCCTAGCGGGTTTCTCCAAGAGACCCAGTACTTC	CAWSVPSGFLQETQYF
TRBD2	.	TRBV19	TRBJ2-1	TGTGCCAGTAGCCCACCGGGACTAGAGGGCCACAATGAGCAGTTCTTC	CASSPPGLEGHNEQFF
.	.	TRBV14	TRBJ2-3	TGTGCCAGCAGTGATATGAGTGTAGATACGCAGTATTTT	CASSDMSVDTQYF
.	.	TRBV11-2	TRBJ2-3	TGTGCCAGCAGCCCTATAGGGGGAACAGGGAGCACAGATACGCAGTATTTT	CASSPIGGTGSTDTQYF
.	.	TRBV10-3	TRBJ2-1	TGTGCCATCAGTGAGGGTCAGGGATACAATGAGCAGTTCTTC	CAISEGQGYNEQFF
.	.	TRBV19	TRBJ2-7	TGTGCCAGTAGCACAACCTCGGACACTCCTCGCGAGCAGTACTTC	CASSTTSDTPREQYF
TRBD1	.	TRBV6-4	TRBJ1-5	TGTGCCAGCATCGCACGGGACAGACGAAATCAGCCCCAGCATTTT	CASIARDRRNQPQHF
.	.	TRBV7-2	TRBJ2-3	TGTGCCAGCAGCGCCCTAGCCCTCCTCACAGATACGCAGTATTTT	CASSALALLTDTQYF
TRBD2	.	TRBV2	TRBJ2-2	TGTGCCAGCAAGCGGACTAGCGGGAACACCGGGGAGCTGTTTTTT	CASKRTSGNTGELFF
TRBD1	many	TRBV7-8	TRBJ2-7	TGTGCCAGCAGCCCCGGGACAGGGGCTCCCTACGAGCAGTACTTC	CASSPGTGAPYEQYF
.	medium-sized	TRBV5-5	TRBJ1-3	TGTGCCAGCAGCTTCTCGGCCCCGGGAGTTCGTGGAAACACCATATATTTT	CASSFSAPGVRGNTIYF
.	.	TRBV4-3	TRBJ2-2	TGCGCCAGCAGCCAAGATCAGGGCTCGACCGGGGAGCTGTTTTTT	CASSQDQGSTGELFF
.	.	TRBV30	TRBJ2-3	TGTGCCTGGAGTTCAGGGGCCCCCACAGATACGCAGTATTTT	CAWSSGAPTDTQYF
.	.	TRBV12-3/TRBV12-4	TRBJ2-1	TGTGCCAGCAGTTTAAGACAATTCAATGAGCAGTTCTTC	CASSLRQFNEQFF
.	.	TRBV11-2	TRBJ1-1	TGTGCCAGCAGCTTAATGTTAGGGGGTTTCACTGAAGCTTTCTTT	CASSLMLGGFTEAFF
TRBD1	.	TRBV6-5	TRBJ1-1	TGTGCCAGCAGTTACTTGACAGGGGGCTTGGGGACTGAAGCTTTCTTT	CASSYLTGGLGTEAFF
TRBD2	.	TRBV28	TRBJ2-2	TGTGCCAGCAGCTGGGAGGGAGTGAACACCGGGGAGCTGTTTTTT	CASSWEGVNTGELFF
TRBD1	.	TRBV5-1	TRBJ1-2	TGCGCCAGCAGCCGGAGGGACAGGGTTAACCTCTATGGCTACACCTTC	CASSRRDRVNLYGYTF
.	.	TRBV6-2/TRBV6-3	TRBJ1-5	TGTGCCAGCAGTCACCAACACAGGGCGCCCCAGCATTTT	CASSHQHRAPQHF